This T cell receptor beta chain was identified during a study of T cells in Graves' hyperthyroidism and ophthalmopathy. Turning to the study itself: Prior to any treatment, at the point of initial diagnosis, peripheral blood was collected.

The diagnoses drew upon clinical symptoms, serum thyroxine and TRAb, thyroid ultrasound and orbital computed tomography. RNA transcripts served as the template for amplifying TCR beta CDR3 regions. In the first-round RT-PCR of the TCR CDR3, the HTBI primer set was used. TCRdb analysed the multiplex PCR reads with MiXCR anew, one entry per CDR3 protein. The data hold approximately 610,000 distinct CDR3 sequences, with roughly 14% observed a single time. This CDR3 region has 17 residues. CDR1 is WNHNN, CDR2 SYGVQD, per germline (reference sequence). The V gene lost 0 bases and the J gene lost 1 base, with 15 bases spanning the gap. This clonotype has a count of ten or more.

What was sequenced was blood. The receptor's source is a woman aged 40 to 50 with Graves' ophthalmopathy. The chain links TRBV10-1 to TRBJ1-2; D is possibly TRBD1 (6 bases). The CDR3 region is CASSESGGHENNYGYTF. CDR3 nucleotide sequence: TGCGCCAGCAGTGAGTCGGGGGGACACGAGAATAACTATGGCTACACCTTC.